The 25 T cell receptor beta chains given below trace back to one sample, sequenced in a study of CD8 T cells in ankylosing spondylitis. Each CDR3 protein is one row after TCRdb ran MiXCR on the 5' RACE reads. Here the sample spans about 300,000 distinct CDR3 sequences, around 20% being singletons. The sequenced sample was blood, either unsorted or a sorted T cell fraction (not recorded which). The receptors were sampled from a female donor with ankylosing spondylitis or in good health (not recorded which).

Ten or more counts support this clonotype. The CDR3, as DNA: TGTGCCAGCAGGAGGGGGGAGAGGGCTAGCGGGAGAAGTGACGAGCAGTACTTC. Translating gives CASRRGERASGRSDEQYF. The chain is built from TRBV7-8 and TRBJ2-7; 10 positions agree with TRBD2. The CDR3 extends over 18 amino acids. V lost 6 bases to trimming and J lost 5 bases; unmatched junction nucleotides: 19. Germline V gene data show CDR1 as SGHVS and CDR2 as FQNEAQ.

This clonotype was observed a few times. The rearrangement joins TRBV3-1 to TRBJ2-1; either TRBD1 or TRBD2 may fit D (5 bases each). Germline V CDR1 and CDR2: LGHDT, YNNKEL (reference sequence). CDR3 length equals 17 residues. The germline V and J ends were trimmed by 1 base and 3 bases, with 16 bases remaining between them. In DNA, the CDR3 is TGTGCCAGCAGCCAAGGGTTGACGGGACCCGGCTACAATGAGCAGTTCTTC. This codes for CASSQGLTGPGYNEQFF.

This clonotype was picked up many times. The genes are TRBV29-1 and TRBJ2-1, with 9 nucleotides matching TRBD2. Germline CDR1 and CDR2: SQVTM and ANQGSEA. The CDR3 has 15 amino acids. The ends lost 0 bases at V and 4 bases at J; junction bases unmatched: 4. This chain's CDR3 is CSVEDIAGAYNEQFF. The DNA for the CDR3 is TGCAGCGTTGAAGATATAGCGGGAGCTTACAATGAGCAGTTCTTC.

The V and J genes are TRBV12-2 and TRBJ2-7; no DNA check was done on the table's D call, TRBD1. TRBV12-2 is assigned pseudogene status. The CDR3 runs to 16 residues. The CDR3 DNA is TGTGCAAGTCGCTACGCCTACCGGAACAGGGTCGTCGAGCAGTACTTC. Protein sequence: CASRYAYRNRVVEQYF.

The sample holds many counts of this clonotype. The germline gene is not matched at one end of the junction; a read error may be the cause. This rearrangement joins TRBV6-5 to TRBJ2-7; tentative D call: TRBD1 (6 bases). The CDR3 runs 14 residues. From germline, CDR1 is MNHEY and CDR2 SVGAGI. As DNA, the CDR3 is TGTGCCAGCAGTTACTCGGGGACACAGGTTGATTCATGCTTC. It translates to CASSYSGTQVDSCF.

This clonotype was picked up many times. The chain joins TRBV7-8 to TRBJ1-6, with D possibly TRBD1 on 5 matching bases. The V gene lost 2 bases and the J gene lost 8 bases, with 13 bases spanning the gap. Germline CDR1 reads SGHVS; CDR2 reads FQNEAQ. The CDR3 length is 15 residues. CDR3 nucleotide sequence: TGTGCCAGCAGCTTACGGGGGATAATCGATTCACCCCTCCACTTT. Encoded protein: CASSLRGIIDSPLHF. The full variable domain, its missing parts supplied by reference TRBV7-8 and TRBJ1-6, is GAGVSQSPRYKVAKRGQDVALRCDPISGHVSLFWYQQALGQGPEFLTYFQNEAQLDKSGLPSDRFFAERPEGSVSTLKIQRTQQEDSAVYLCASSLRGIIDSPLHFGNGTRLTVT.

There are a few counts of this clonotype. The DNA of the CDR3 is TGCAGCGTGGGGTTATTGAACCGCTACGAGCAGTACTTC. Its protein product is CSVGLLNRYEQYF. The rearrangement uses TRBV29-1 and TRBJ2-7; no clear D. The length of the CDR3 is 13 residues. Trimming removed 6 bases from V and 3 bases from J, with 15 bases in between. Per germline, CDR1 SQVTM and CDR2 ANQGSEA.

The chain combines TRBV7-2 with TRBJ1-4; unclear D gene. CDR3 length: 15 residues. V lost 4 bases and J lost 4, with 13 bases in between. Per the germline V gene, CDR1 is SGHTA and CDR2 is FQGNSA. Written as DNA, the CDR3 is TGTGCCAGCAGCTCCAGACCTGCCCTTAATGAAAAACTGTTTTTT. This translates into CASSSRPALNEKLFF.

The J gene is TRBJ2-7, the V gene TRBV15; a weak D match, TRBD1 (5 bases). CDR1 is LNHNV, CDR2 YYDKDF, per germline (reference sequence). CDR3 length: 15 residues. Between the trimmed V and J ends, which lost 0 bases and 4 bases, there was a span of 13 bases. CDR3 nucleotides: TGTGCCACCAGCAGAGATGACAGAGCCTCATACGAGCAGTACTTC. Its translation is CATSRDDRASYEQYF.

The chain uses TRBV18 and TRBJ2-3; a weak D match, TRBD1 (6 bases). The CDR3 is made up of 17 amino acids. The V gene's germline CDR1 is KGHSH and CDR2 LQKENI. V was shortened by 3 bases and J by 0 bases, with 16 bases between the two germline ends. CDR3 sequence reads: CASSPPGQYVSTDTQYF. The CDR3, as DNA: TGTGCCAGCTCACCCCCTGGACAGTACGTTAGCACAGATACGCAGTATTTT.

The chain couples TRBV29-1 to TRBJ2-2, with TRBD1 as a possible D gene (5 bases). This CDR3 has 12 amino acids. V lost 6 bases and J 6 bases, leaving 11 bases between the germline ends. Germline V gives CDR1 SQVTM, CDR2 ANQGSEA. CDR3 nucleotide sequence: TGCAGCGTAATCCCAGGGTCCGGGGAGCTGTTTTTT. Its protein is CSVIPGSGELFF.

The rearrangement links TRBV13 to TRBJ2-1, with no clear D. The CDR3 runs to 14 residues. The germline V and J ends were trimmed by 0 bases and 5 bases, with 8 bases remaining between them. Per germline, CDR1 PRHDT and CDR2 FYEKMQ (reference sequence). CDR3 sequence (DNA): TGTGCCAGCAGCTTAGGATATCGAGACAATGAGCAGTTCTTC. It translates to CASSLGYRDNEQFF.

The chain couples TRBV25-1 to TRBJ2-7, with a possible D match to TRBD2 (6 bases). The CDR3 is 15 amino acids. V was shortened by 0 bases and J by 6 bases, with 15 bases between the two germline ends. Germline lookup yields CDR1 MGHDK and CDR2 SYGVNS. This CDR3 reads CASSEYAGLGGEQYF. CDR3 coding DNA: TGTGCCAGCAGTGAATACGCAGGGTTGGGGGGCGAGCAGTACTTC.

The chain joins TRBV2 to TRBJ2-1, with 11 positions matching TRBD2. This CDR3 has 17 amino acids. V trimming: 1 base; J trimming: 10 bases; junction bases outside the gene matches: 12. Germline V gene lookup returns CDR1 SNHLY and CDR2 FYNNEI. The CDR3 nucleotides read TGTGCCAGCAGTGAAGAGGGGGGGACTAGCGGTTTTACGGAGCAGTTCTTC. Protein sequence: CASSEEGGTSGFTEQFF. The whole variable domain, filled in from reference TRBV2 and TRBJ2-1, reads EPEVTQTPSHQVTQMGQEVILRCVPISNHLYFYWYRQILGQKVEFLVSFYNNEISEKSEIFDDQFSVERPDGSNFTLKIRSTKLEDSAMYFCASSEEGGTSGFTEQFFGPGTRLTVL.

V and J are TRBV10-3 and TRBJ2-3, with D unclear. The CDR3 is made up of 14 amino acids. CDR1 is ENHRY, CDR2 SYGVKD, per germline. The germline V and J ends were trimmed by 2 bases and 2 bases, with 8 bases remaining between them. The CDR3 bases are TGTGCCATCAGTGAGAGGGATCACACAGATACGCAGTATTTT. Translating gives CAISERDHTDTQYF.

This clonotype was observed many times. CDR3: CASSAGLAGAVSYEQYF. The CDR3 coding sequence is TGTGCCAGCAGCGCGGGACTAGCGGGAGCGGTCTCCTACGAGCAGTACTTC. The chain carries TRBV6-1 and TRBJ2-7, with 14 nucleotides matching TRBD2. The CDR3 has 17 amino acids. V dropped 6 bases and J dropped 0; count of bases not matched to a gene: 7. Germline V gene data show CDR1 as MNHNS and CDR2 as SASEGT.

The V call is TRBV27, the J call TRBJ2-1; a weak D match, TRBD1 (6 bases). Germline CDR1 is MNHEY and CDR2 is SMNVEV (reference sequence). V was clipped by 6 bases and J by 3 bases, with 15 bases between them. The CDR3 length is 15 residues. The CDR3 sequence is CASSRGGSLYNEQFF. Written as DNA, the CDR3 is TGTGCCAGCAGCCGTGGGGGCTCCCTCTACAATGAGCAGTTCTTC.

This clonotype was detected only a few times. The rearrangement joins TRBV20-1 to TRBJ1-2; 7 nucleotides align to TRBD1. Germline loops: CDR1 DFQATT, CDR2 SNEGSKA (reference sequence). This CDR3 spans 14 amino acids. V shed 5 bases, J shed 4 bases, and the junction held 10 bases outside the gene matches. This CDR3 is CSASKDRKGYGYTF. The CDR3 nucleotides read TGCAGTGCTTCCAAGGACAGGAAAGGCTATGGCTACACCTTC.

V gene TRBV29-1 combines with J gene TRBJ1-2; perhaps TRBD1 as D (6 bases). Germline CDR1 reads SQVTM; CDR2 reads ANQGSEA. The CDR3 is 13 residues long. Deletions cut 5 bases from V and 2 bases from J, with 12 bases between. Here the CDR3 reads CSVTPDRNYGYTF. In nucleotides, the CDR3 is TGCAGCGTTACGCCCGACAGGAACTATGGCTACACCTTC.

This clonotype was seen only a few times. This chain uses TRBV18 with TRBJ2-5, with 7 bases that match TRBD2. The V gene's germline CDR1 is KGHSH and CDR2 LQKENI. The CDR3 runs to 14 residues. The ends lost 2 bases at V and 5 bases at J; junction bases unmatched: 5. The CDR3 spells CASSPDGRMETQYF. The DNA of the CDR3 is TGTGCCAGCTCACCAGACGGGAGGATGGAGACCCAGTACTTC.

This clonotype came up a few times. The CDR3 region is CASSGELAGDLRGIRDNEQFF. In DNA, the CDR3 is TGTGCCAGCAGCGGAGAACTAGCGGGAGATCTAAGGGGTATCCGGGACAATGAGCAGTTCTTC. This chain connects TRBV9 to TRBJ2-1; 11 bases are a match to TRBD2. Unmatched junction bases numbered 22, after V lost 3 bases and J lost 5 bases. Germline V gives CDR1 SGDLS, CDR2 YYNGEE. The CDR3 has 21 residues.

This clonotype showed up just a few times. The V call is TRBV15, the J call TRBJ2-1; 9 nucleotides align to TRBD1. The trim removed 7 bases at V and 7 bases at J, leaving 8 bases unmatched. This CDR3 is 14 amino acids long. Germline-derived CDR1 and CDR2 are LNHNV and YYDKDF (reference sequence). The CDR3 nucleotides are TGTGCCACCAACCCGGACAGGGGAGGGAATGAGCAGTTCTTC. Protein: CATNPDRGGNEQFF.

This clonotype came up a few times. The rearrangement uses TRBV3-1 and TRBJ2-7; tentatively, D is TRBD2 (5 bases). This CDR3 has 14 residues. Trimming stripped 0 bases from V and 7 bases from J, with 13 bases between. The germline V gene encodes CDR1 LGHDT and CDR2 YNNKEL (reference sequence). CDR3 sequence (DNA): TGTGCCAGCAGCCAAGATGAGGGAAGGCATGAGCAGTACTTC. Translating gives CASSQDEGRHEQYF.

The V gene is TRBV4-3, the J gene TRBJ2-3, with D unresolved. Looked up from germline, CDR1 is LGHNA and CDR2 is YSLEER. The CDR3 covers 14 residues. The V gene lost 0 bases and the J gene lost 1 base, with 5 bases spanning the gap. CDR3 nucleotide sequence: TGCGCCAGCAGCCAAGATCGGCGCACAGATACGCAGTATTTT. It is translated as CASSQDRRTDTQYF.

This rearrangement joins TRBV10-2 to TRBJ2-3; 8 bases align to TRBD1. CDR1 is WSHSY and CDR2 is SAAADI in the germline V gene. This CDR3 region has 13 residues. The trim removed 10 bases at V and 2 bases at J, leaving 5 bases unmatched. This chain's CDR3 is CATRQGHTDTQYF. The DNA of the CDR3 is TGCGCCACCAGACAGGGGCACACAGATACGCAGTATTTT.